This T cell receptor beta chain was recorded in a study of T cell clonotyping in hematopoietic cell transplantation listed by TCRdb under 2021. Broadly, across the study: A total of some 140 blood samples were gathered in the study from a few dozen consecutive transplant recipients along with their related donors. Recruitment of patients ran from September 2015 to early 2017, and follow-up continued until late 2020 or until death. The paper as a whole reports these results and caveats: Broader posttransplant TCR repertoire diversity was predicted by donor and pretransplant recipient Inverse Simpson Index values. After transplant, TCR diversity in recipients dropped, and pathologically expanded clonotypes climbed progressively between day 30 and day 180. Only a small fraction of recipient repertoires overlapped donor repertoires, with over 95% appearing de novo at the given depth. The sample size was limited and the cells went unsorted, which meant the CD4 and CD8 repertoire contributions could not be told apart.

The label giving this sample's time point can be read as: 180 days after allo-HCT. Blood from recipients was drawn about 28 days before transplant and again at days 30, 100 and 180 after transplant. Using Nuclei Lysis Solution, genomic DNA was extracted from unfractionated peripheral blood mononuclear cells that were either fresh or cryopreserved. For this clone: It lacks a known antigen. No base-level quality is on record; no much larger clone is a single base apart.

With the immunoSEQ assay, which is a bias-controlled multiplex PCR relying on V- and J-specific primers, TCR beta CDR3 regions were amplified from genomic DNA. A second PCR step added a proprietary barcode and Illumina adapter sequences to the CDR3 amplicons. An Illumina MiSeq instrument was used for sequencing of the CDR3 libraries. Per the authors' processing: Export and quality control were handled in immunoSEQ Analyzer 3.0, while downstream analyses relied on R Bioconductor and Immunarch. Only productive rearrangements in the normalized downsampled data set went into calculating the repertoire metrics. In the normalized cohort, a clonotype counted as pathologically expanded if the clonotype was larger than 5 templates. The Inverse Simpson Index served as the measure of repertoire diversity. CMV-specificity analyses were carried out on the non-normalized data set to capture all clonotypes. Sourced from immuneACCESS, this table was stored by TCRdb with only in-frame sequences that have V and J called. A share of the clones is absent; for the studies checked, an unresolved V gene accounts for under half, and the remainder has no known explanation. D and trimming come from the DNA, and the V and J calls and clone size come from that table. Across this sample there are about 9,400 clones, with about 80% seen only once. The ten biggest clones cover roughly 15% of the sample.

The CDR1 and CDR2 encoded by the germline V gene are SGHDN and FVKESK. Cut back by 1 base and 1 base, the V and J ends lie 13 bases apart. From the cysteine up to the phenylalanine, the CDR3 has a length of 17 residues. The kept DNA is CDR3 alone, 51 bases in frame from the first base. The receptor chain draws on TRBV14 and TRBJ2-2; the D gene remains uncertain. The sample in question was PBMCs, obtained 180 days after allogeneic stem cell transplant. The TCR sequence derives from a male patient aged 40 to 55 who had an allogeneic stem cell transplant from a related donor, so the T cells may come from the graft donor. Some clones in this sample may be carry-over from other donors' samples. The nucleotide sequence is TGTGCCAGCAGCCAAGCTATCGACTCGGTGAACACCGGGGAGCTGTTTTTT. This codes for CASSQAIDSVNTGELFF.